Each of the 10 T cell receptor beta chains below was sequenced from the same sample in a study of blood T cell repertoires in COVID-19. Only in-frame clones appear in the TCRdb table, and some are missing; sequencing was by immunoSEQ multiplex PCR. The sample lists about 140,000 clones; approximately 86% were seen once. The specimen sequenced was peripheral blood. These receptor sequences come from a human donor in a cohort sampled during active COVID-19.

This clone was counted a few times. The chain carries TRBV28 and TRBJ1-5; a possible D gene is TRBD1 (5 bases). The CDR3 is 14 amino acids. Germline lookup yields CDR1 MDHEN and CDR2 SYDVKM. V lost 4 bases and J 6 bases, leaving 13 bases between the germline ends. In DNA, the CDR3 is TGTGCCAGCAGTTCCACGTGGGGCGGTCAGCCCCAGCATTTT. This translates into CASSSTWGGQPQHF.

The chain has TRBV5-4 and TRBJ2-5; 11 nucleotides line up with TRBD2. Germline assignment: CDR1 SGHNT and CDR2 YYREEE (reference sequence). With V trimmed by 4 bases and J by 6 bases, 14 bases remained unmatched. The CDR3 is made up of 17 amino acids. The CDR3 DNA sequence: TGTGCCAGCAGCCAGGGGGGGCTAGCGGGAGGTGGGAAGACCCAGTACTTC. Amino acid sequence: CASSQGGLAGGGKTQYF.

The V and J genes are TRBV3-1 (or the pseudogene TRBV3-2) and TRBJ1-2; 7 bases agree with TRBD1. The CDR3 is 14 amino acids. The V and J ends lost 4 bases and 4 bases, in that order; junction bases with no gene match: 6. CDR1 is LGHDT and CDR2 is YNNKEL in the germline V gene (reference sequence). The CDR3 bases are TGTGCCAGCAGCCCCTGGACAGGTGGCTATGGCTACACCTTC. It yields the protein CASSPWTGGYGYTF.

The chain employs TRBV7-2 and TRBJ2-3; 7 bases are shared with TRBD1. Germline values: CDR1 SGHTA, CDR2 FQGNSA. The junction had 8 bases not matched to a gene; V was cut back by 2 bases and J by 6 bases. The CDR3 extends over 15 amino acids. CDR3 in amino acids: CASSLPGQFWDTQYF. DNA for the CDR3: TGTGCCAGCAGCTTACCGGGACAGTTTTGGGATACGCAGTATTTT. Full variable domain (missing parts from reference TRBV7-2 and TRBJ2-3): GAGVSQSPSNKVTEKGKDVELRCDPISGHTALYWYRQSLGQGLEFLIYFQGNSAPDKSGLPSDRFSAERTGGSVSTLTIQRTQQEDSAVYLCASSLPGQFWDTQYFGPGTRLTVL.

The chain links TRBV19 to TRBJ2-7; 7 bases map to TRBD1. J gave up 0 bases and V 9 bases, and 5 bases lay outside the gene matches. The length of the CDR3 is 13 residues. The germline V gene has CDR1 LNHDA and CDR2 SQIVND (reference sequence). CDR3 protein: CARPRDSSYEQYF. The CDR3 DNA follows: TGTGCCAGACCCCGGGACAGCTCCTACGAGCAGTACTTC.

The genes are TRBV28 and TRBJ2-5, with 7 bases matching TRBD2. CDR3 length: 15 amino acids. Germline V lookup: CDR1 MDHEN, CDR2 SYDVKM. The J segment lost 5 bases and the V segment lost 3 bases, leaving 9 bases of the junction unmatched. The CDR3 bases are TGTGCCAGCAGTTTGAGAGGGAGGGGTAAGGAGACCCAGTACTTC. It yields the protein CASSLRGRGKETQYF.

This chain connects TRBV6-1 to TRBJ1-3, with 10 bases aligning to TRBD1. Germline V CDR1 and CDR2: MNHNS, SASEGT. After removal of 3 bases from V and 3 bases from J, the junction contained 8 bases not matched to a gene. The CDR3 is 17 residues long. Written as DNA, the CDR3 is TGTGCCAGCAGTGATCCGGGACAGGGGTTCGGTGGAAACACCATATATTTT. Its translation: CASSDPGQGFGGNTIYF.

The chain has TRBV7-8 and TRBJ1-4; D is undetermined. Trimming removed 3 bases from V and 4 bases from J, with 15 bases in between. The CDR3 covers 16 residues. The germline V gene encodes CDR1 SGHVS and CDR2 FQNEAQ. CDR3 bases: TGTGCCAGCAGCTTGAGGCGAGTCACAATTAATGAAAAACTGTTTTTT. Translating gives CASSLRRVTINEKLFF.

The V call is TRBV6-1, the J call TRBJ1-6; D is unresolved. The CDR3 consists of 18 residues. V lost 3 bases to trimming and J lost 0 bases, with 15 bases between them. Germline loops: CDR1 MNHNS, CDR2 SASEGT. The CDR3 bases are TGTGCCAGCAGTGAGGATTGGCGGGCGAGCTCCTATAATTCACCCCTCCACTTT. Its protein is CASSEDWRASSYNSPLHF.

CDR3 amino acids: CASSGGKTSDGTGELFF. The CDR3 DNA reads TGTGCCAGCAGCGGGGGGAAGACTAGCGACGGCACCGGGGAGCTGTTTTTT. This chain uses TRBV9 with TRBJ2-2; the match to TRBD2 covers 8 bases. Germline V gives CDR1 SGDLS, CDR2 YYNGEE. V was clipped by 3 bases and J by 4 bases; unmatched bases: 11. The CDR3 runs to 17 residues.